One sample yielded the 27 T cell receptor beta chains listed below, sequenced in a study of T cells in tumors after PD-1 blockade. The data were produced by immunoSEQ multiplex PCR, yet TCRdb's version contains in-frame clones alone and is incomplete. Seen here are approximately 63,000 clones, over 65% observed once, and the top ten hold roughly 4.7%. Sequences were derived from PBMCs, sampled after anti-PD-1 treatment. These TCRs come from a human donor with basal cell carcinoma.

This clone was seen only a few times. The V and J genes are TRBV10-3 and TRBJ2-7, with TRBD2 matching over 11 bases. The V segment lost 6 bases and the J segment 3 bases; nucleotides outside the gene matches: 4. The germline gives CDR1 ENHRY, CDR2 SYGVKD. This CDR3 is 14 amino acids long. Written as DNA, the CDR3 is TGTGCCATCAGCACTGGGACTAGCGGCTACGAGCAGTACTTC. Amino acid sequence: CAISTGTSGYEQYF.

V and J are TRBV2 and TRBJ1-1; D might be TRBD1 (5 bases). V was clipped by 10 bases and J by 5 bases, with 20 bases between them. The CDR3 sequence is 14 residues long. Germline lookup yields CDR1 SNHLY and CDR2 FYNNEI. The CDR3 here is CATRGSDSATEAFF. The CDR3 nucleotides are TGTGCCACCCGAGGGTCAGACAGTGCGACTGAAGCTTTCTTT.

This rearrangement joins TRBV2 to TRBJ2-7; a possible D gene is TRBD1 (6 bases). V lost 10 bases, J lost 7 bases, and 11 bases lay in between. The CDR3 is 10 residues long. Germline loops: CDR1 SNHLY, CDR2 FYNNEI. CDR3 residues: CATNRAEQYF. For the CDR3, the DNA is TGTGCCACGAACAGGGCGGAGCAGTACTTC.

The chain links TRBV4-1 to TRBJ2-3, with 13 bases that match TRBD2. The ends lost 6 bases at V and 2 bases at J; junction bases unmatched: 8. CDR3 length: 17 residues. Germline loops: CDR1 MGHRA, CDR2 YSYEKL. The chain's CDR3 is CASRRTSGGFSTDTQYF. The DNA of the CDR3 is TGCGCCAGCAGAAGGACTAGCGGGGGTTTTTCCACAGATACGCAGTATTTT.

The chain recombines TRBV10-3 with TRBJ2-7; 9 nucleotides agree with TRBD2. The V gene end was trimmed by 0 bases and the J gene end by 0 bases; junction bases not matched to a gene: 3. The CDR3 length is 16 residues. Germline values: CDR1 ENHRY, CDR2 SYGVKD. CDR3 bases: TGTGCCATCAGTGAGTCTCTAGCGGGGACCTCCTACGAGCAGTACTTC. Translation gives CAISESLAGTSYEQYF.

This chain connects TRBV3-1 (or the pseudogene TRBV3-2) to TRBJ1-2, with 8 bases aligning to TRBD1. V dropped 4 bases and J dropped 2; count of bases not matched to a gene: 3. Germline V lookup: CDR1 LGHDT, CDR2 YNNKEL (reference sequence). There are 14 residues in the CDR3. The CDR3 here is CASSRWDRNYGYTF. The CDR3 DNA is TGTGCCAGCAGCCGATGGGACAGGAACTATGGCTACACCTTC.

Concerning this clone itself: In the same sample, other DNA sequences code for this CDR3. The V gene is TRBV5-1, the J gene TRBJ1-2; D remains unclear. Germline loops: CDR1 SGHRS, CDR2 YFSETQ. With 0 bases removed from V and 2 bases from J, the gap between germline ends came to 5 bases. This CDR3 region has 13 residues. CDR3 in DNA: TGCGCCAGCAGCTTGGGCACGAACTATGGCTACACCTTC. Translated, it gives CASSLGTNYGYTF.

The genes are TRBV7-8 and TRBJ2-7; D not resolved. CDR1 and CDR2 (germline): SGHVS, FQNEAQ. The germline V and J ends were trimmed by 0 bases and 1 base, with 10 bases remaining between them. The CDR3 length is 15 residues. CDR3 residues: CASSLASTSSYEQYF. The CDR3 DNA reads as TGTGCCAGCAGCTTAGCGAGTACCTCTTCCTACGAGCAGTACTTC.

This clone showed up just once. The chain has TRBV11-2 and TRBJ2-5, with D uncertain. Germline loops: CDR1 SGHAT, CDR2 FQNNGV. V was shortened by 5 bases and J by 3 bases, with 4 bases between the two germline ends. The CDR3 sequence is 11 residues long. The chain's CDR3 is CASSEEETQYF. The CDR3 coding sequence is TGTGCCAGCAGCGAAGAAGAGACCCAGTACTTC.

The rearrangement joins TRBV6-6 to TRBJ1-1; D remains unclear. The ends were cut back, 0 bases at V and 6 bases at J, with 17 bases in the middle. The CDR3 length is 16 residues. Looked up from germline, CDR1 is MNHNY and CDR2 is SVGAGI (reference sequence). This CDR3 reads CASSYSKGGRPPEAFF. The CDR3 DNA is TGTGCCAGCAGTTACTCGAAAGGAGGCAGGCCGCCTGAAGCTTTCTTT.

DNA of the CDR3: TGTGCCTGGATATTAGGGGCGGGACCTCTCGCCGGGGAGCTGTTTTTT. Encoded protein: CAWILGAGPLAGELFF. The V gene is TRBV30, the J gene TRBJ2-2, with D maybe TRBD2 (6 bases). The CDR3 spans 16 residues. Germline CDR1 is GTSNPN and CDR2 is SVGIG (reference sequence). Trimming took off 4 bases at V and 6 bases at J, with 21 bases between the two ends.

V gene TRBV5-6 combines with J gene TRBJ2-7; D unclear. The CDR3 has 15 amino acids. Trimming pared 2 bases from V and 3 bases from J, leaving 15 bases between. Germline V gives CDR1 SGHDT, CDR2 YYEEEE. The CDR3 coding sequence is TGTGCCAGCAGCTTAATACAGATTATCCACTACGAGCAGTACTTC. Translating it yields CASSLIQIIHYEQYF.

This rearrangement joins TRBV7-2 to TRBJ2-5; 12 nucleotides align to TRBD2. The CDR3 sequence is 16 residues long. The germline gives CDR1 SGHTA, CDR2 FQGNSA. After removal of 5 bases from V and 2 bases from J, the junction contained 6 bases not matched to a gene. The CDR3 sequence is CASSNLAGGQQETQYF. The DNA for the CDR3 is TGTGCCAGCAGCAATCTAGCGGGGGGGCAACAAGAGACCCAGTACTTC.

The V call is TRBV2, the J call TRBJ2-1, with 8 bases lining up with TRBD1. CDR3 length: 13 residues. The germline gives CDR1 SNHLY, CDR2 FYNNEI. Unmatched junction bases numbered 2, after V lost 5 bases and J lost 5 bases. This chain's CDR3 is CASSWTGNNEQFF. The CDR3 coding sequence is TGTGCCAGCAGTTGGACAGGGAACAATGAGCAGTTCTTC.

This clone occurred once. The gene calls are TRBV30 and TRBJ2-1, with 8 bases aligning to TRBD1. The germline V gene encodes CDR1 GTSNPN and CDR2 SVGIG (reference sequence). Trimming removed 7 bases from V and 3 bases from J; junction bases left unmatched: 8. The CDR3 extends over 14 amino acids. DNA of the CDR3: TGTGCCTCTTCCGGGGACAGGCTCTACAATGAGCAGTTCTTC. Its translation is CASSGDRLYNEQFF.

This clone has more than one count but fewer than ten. CDR3 DNA: TGTGCCAGCAGTGTAACGACAGGGGTACATGGCTACACCTTC. Its protein product is CASSVTTGVHGYTF. V gene TRBV6-4 combines with J gene TRBJ1-2, with 8 bases that match TRBD1. Losses at the gene ends were 4 bases for V and 6 bases for J; bases not matched to a gene: 7. Per germline, CDR1 MRHNA and CDR2 SNTAGT. CDR3 length: 14 residues.

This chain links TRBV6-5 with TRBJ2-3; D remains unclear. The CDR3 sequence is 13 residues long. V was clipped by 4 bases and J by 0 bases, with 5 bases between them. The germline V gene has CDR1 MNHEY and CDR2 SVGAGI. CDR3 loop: CASSWASTDTQYF. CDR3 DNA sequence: TGTGCCAGCAGTTGGGCCAGCACAGATACGCAGTATTTT.

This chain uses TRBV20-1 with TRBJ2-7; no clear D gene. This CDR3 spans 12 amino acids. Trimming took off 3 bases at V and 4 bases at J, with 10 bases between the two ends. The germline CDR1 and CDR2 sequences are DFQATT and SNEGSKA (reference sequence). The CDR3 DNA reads TGCAGTGCTAGTTGGCAGCAATACGAGCAGTACTTC. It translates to CSASWQQYEQYF.

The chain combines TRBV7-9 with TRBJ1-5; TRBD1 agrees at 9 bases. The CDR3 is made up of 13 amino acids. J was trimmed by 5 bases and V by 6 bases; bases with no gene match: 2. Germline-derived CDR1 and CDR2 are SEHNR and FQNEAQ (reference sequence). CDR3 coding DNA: TGTGCCAGCAGACAGGGGGCAGATCAGCCCCAGCATTTT. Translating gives CASRQGADQPQHF.

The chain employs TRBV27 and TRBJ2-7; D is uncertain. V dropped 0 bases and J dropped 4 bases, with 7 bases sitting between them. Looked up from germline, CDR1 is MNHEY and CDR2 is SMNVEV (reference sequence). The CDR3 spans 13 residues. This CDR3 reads CASSLSESYEQYF. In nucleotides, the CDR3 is TGTGCCAGCAGTTTATCGGAATCTTACGAGCAGTACTTC.

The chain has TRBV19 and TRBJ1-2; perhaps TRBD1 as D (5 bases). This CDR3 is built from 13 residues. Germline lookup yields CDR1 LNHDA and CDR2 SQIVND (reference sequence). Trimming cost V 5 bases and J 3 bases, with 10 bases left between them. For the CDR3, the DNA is TGTGCCAGTAGTGCGGGACTGGACTATGGCTACACCTTC. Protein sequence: CASSAGLDYGYTF.

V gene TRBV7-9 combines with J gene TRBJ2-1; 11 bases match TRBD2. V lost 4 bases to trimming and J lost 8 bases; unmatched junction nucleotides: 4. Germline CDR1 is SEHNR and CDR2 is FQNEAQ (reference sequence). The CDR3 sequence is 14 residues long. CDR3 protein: CASSWTSGLDEQFF. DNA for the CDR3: TGTGCCAGCAGCTGGACTAGCGGGCTTGATGAGCAGTTCTTC.

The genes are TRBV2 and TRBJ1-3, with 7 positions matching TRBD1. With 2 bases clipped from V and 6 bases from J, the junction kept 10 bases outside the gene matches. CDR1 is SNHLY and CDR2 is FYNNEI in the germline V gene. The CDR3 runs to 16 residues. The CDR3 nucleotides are TGTGCCAGCAGTGAACGACAGGGTACAATGGAAAACACCATATATTTT. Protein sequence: CASSERQGTMENTIYF.

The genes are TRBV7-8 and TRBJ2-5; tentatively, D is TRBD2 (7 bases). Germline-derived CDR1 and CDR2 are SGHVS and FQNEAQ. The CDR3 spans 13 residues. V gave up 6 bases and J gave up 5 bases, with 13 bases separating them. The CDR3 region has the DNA TGTGCCAGCAGTGGGGGGGCGACGGAGACCCAGTACTTC. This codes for CASSGGATETQYF.

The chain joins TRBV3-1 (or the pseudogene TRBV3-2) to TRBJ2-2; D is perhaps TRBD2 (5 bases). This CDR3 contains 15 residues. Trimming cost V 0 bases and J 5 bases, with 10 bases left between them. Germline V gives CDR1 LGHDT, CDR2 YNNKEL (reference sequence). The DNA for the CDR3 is TGTGCCAGCAGCCAAGATGGGAGCCGGACCGGGGAGCTGTTTTTT. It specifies CASSQDGSRTGELFF.

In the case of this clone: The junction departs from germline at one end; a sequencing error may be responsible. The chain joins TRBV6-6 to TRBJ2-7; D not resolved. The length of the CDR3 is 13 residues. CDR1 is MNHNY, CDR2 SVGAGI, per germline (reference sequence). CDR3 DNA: TGTGCCAGCAGTTACGACGGAGCCTACAAGCAGTACTTC. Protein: CASSYDGAYKQYF.

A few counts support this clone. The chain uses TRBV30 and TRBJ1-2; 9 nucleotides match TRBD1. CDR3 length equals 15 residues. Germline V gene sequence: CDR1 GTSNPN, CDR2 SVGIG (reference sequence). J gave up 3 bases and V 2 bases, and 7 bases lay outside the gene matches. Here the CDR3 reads CAWSRDRAQDYGYTF. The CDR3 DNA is TGTGCCTGGAGTCGGGACAGGGCACAGGACTATGGCTACACCTTC.